This T cell receptor beta chain emerged from a study of CD8 T cells in ankylosing spondylitis. Study conclusions and caveats: A motif of under 10 highly homologous TCR beta variants was seen as apparently characteristic of ankylosing spondylitis blood.

Germline V CDR1 and CDR2: SGHAT, FQNNGV. The CDR3 has 15 amino acids. V was shortened by 5 bases and J by 5 bases, with 16 bases between the two germline ends. This clonotype has a handful of counts. The antigen remains undetermined. Each CDR3 protein gets one entry after TCRdb re-called the 5' RACE reads with MiXCR. The sample records 400,000 to 450,000 distinct CDR3 sequences, about 15% being singletons. This TCR was recovered from a male donor with ankylosing spondylitis. The chain recombines TRBV11-2 with TRBJ2-1; D assignment may be TRBD1 or TRBD2 (5 bases each). Sequencing was performed on blood, either unsorted or a sorted T cell fraction (not recorded which). This CDR3 reads CASSTRDPQDNEQFF. CDR3 bases: TGTGCCAGCAGCACCCGGGACCCCCAAGACAATGAGCAGTTCTTC.